The next 22 T cell receptor beta chains were all read from a single sample in a study of blood T cell repertoires in COVID-19. The assay was immunoSEQ multiplex PCR, and TCRdb's table has in-frame clones only and misses some. The sample lists roughly 81,000 clones, roughly 85% occurring once. The sample consisted of peripheral blood. The receptors here all came from a man aged 25-40 years with acute or convalescent COVID-19.

This chain links TRBV28 with TRBJ1-5; D possibly corresponds to TRBD1 (6 bases). Germline assignment: CDR1 MDHEN and CDR2 SYDVKM. V was trimmed by 6 bases and J by 3 bases, leaving 15 bases between them. The CDR3 runs 15 residues. The CDR3 is CASSDSDRPNQPQHF. The CDR3 DNA reads TGTGCCAGCAGCGACTCAGACAGGCCCAATCAGCCCCAGCATTTT.

The gene calls are TRBV3-1 (or the pseudogene TRBV3-2) and TRBJ2-1, with 8 nucleotides matching TRBD2. This CDR3 has 14 residues. Per the germline V gene, CDR1 is LGHDT and CDR2 is YNNKEL (reference sequence). Trimming removed 5 bases from V and 7 bases from J; junction bases left unmatched: 7. CDR3 coding DNA: TGTGCCAGCAGCAGCCCAGCGGGAGCGAATGAGCAGTTCTTC. Protein sequence: CASSSPAGANEQFF.

The chain employs TRBV9 and TRBJ2-1, with 7 bases identical to TRBD2. CDR3 length equals 16 residues. Unmatched junction bases numbered 5, after V lost 0 bases and J lost 2 bases. Per germline, CDR1 SGDLS and CDR2 YYNGEE. This chain's CDR3 is CASSVGEGLTYNEQFF. CDR3 nucleotide sequence: TGTGCCAGCAGCGTAGGGGAGGGACTGACCTACAATGAGCAGTTCTTC.

The rearrangement uses TRBV27 and TRBJ2-3, with 13 bases identical to TRBD2. CDR1 MNHEY and CDR2 SMNVEV come from the germline V gene (reference sequence). Unmatched junction bases numbered 0, after V lost 8 bases and J lost 4 bases. The CDR3 runs to 13 residues. CDR3 protein: CASGLAGADTQYF. Written as DNA, the CDR3 is TGTGCCAGCGGACTAGCGGGAGCAGATACGCAGTATTTT.

The chain uses TRBV11-2 and TRBJ1-1; weak D call: TRBD1 (5 bases). The CDR3 length is 13 residues. Germline V gives CDR1 SGHAT, CDR2 FQNNGV. V was clipped by 5 bases and J by 9 bases, with 16 bases between them. The CDR3 spells CASSPTRQTKAFF. CDR3 sequence (DNA): TGTGCCAGCAGCCCAACGCGACAGACCAAAGCTTTCTTT.

CDR3 sequence reads: CASTPDRGNEQFF. The CDR3 DNA reads as TGTGCCAGCACCCCGGACAGGGGCAATGAGCAGTTCTTC. The J gene is TRBJ2-1, the V gene TRBV6-4; 9 positions agree with TRBD1. V gave up 7 bases and J gave up 6 bases; unmatched junction bases: 4. This CDR3 contains 13 residues. Germline values: CDR1 MRHNA, CDR2 SNTAGT.

This chain uses TRBV24-1 with TRBJ2-7; a weak D match, TRBD2 (5 bases). Per the germline V gene, CDR1 is KGHDR and CDR2 is SFDVKD. The germline V and J ends were trimmed by 4 bases and 2 bases, with 17 bases remaining between them. The CDR3 totals 16 residues. CDR3 DNA: TGTGCCACCAGTGACTCCTCCACTAGTAACCCCTACGAGCAGTACTTC. Translating gives CATSDSSTSNPYEQYF.

The V call is TRBV19, the J call TRBJ2-7, with D perhaps TRBD2 (6 bases). The CDR3 extends over 14 amino acids. V was clipped by 8 bases and J by 0 bases, with 14 bases between them. Germline loops: CDR1 LNHDA, CDR2 SQIVND (reference sequence). The CDR3 DNA sequence: TGTGCCAGTCGGTGGGGAGGCGGCTCCTACGAGCAGTACTTC. Protein sequence: CASRWGGGSYEQYF.

This chain connects TRBV5-5 to TRBJ2-2, with D unclear. The germline V and J ends were trimmed by 3 bases and 4 bases, with 13 bases remaining between them. This CDR3 region has 15 residues. The germline V gene encodes CDR1 SGHKS and CDR2 YYEKEE (reference sequence). In nucleotides, the CDR3 is TGTGCCAGCAGCTACACCCGACTTTTCACCGGGGAGCTGTTTTTT. It codes for CASSYTRLFTGELFF.

There are a few counts of this clone. The rearrangement uses TRBV27 and TRBJ2-2, with D possibly matching TRBD1 (6 bases). This CDR3 is built from 14 residues. Germline V CDR1 and CDR2: MNHEY, SMNVEV (reference sequence). V was clipped by 5 bases and J by 6 bases, with 13 bases between them. The CDR3 region is CASSTGTGAGELFF. DNA for the CDR3: TGTGCCAGCAGTACAGGGACCGGCGCCGGGGAGCTGTTTTTT.

The chain is built from TRBV9 and TRBJ1-4; TRBD1 might be the D (5 bases). The V end lost 0 bases, the J end lost 4 bases, and 10 bases lay between the germline ends. The V gene's germline CDR1 is SGDLS and CDR2 YYNGEE. CDR3 size: 15 residues. This chain's CDR3 is CASSVEGIGNEKLFF. In DNA, the CDR3 is TGTGCCAGCAGCGTAGAGGGGATAGGTAATGAAAAACTGTTTTTT.

The sample holds one count of this clone. The genes are TRBV2 and TRBJ1-6; TRBD1 aligns across 9 bases. The J segment lost 1 base and the V segment lost 5 bases, leaving 9 bases of the junction unmatched. The CDR3 contains 18 residues. Germline V CDR1 and CDR2: SNHLY, FYNNEI. The CDR3 DNA reads as TGTGCCAGCAGTCAGCCTAACAGGGGGCAATCCTATAATTCACCCCTCCACTTT. Its protein product is CASSQPNRGQSYNSPLHF.

The chain couples TRBV5-6 to TRBJ1-2, with D perhaps matching TRBD1 (5 bases). Trimming removed 4 bases from V and 2 bases from J, with 18 bases in between. Germline V gives CDR1 SGHDT, CDR2 YYEEEE. The CDR3 contains 16 residues. DNA for the CDR3: TGTGCCAGCAGCGGCGGGGCAGGAAAGGTAAACTATGGCTACACCTTC. This encodes CASSGGAGKVNYGYTF.

The CDR3 DNA follows: TGTGCCTGGAGTAAAGGGCGGGGGGATGAAAAACTGTTTTTT. It yields the protein CAWSKGRGDEKLFF. The chain combines TRBV30 with TRBJ1-4; a weak D match, TRBD1 (5 bases). CDR1 and CDR2 (germline): GTSNPN, SVGIG (reference sequence). The ends were cut back, 2 bases at V and 6 bases at J, with 13 bases in the middle. The CDR3 is made up of 14 amino acids.

This clone has only one observation. J is TRBJ2-1 and V is TRBV12-3 or TRBV12-4, with TRBD2 matching over 8 bases. This CDR3 has 13 residues. The trim removed 8 bases at V and 6 bases at J, leaving 6 bases unmatched. CDR3 amino acids: CASLAGTSNEQFF. In nucleotides, the CDR3 is TGTGCCAGCCTCGCCGGGACTAGCAATGAGCAGTTCTTC.

J is TRBJ1-1 and V is TRBV7-8; D gene uncertain. Germline values: CDR1 SGHVS, CDR2 FQNEAQ. The V and J ends lost 4 bases and 4 bases respectively, with 19 bases between them. The CDR3 loop spans 16 amino acids. The CDR3 region is CASSSSTGVGATEAFF. The CDR3 DNA is TGTGCCAGCAGCTCGAGCACCGGAGTGGGAGCCACTGAAGCTTTCTTT.

CDR3 in DNA: TGTGCCAGTAGTATCGTGGCTAGCGGCAATGAGCAGTTCTTC. Amino acids: CASSIVASGNEQFF. The V gene is TRBV19, the J gene TRBJ2-1; 7 positions agree with TRBD2. The CDR3 is 14 amino acids. Trimming cost V 3 bases and J 6 bases; bases outside gene matches: 5. The germline V gene encodes CDR1 LNHDA and CDR2 SQIVND (reference sequence).

The chain is built from TRBV2 and TRBJ2-2, with 14 bases lining up with TRBD2. CDR1 is SNHLY, CDR2 FYNNEI, per germline. The CDR3 is 14 residues long. V was clipped by 11 bases and J by 8 bases; unmatched bases: 7. The CDR3 DNA reads as TGTGCCGGGACACGGACTAGCGGGAGGGGGGAGCTGTTTTTT. Translating it yields CAGTRTSGRGELFF.

The V and J genes are TRBV3-1 (or the pseudogene TRBV3-2) and TRBJ1-2; weak D call: TRBD1 (5 bases). The CDR3 has 13 amino acids. V was pared by 5 bases and J by 4 bases, with 11 bases between. In germline, CDR1 is LGHDT, CDR2 YNNKEL (reference sequence). The CDR3 reads CASSSGAFYGYTF. CDR3 DNA: TGTGCCAGCAGCAGCGGGGCATTCTATGGCTACACCTTC.

The chain recombines TRBV2 with TRBJ2-1; 11 bases align to TRBD2. The germline V gene encodes CDR1 SNHLY and CDR2 FYNNEI. The CDR3 consists of 13 residues. The ends lost 7 bases at V and 8 bases at J; junction bases unmatched: 4. This CDR3 is CASTASGRYEQFF. The CDR3 nucleotides read TGTGCCAGCACGGCTAGCGGGAGGTATGAGCAGTTCTTC.

The CDR3 protein is CASSYKDRRTEAFF. For the CDR3, the DNA is TGTGCCAGCAGTTACAAGGACAGGCGGACTGAAGCTTTCTTT. This chain joins TRBV6-5 and TRBJ1-1; 7 positions match TRBD1. The CDR3 totals 14 residues. From germline, CDR1 is MNHEY and CDR2 SVGAGI. V gave up 2 bases and J gave up 5 bases; unmatched junction bases: 5.

The chain couples TRBV29-1 to TRBJ1-1; weak D call: TRBD1 (5 bases). The CDR3 extends over 11 amino acids. The V gene's germline CDR1 is SQVTM and CDR2 ANQGSEA. Between the trimmed V and J ends, which lost 8 bases and 1 base, there was a span of 8 bases. The CDR3 nucleotides read TGCAGCTCGGACACGAACACTGAAGCTTTCTTT. Translation: CSSDTNTEAFF.